This TCR beta chain was found in a study of blood T cells in healthy people across ages. Remarks on this clonotype: Its antigen is unknown.

The use of a sample-barcoded 5' primer and a J-beta primer mix characterized a second PCR of about 7 to 12 cycles. Each CDR3 protein is one row after TCRdb ran MiXCR on the 5' RACE reads. The sample lists more than 1 million distinct CDR3 sequences, more than 40% occurring once. The CDR3 has 16 amino acids. CDR1 and CDR2 (germline): SGHTA, FQGNSA. V dropped 5 bases and J dropped 9; count of bases not matched to a gene: 8. Regarding the study as a whole: In long-lived donors, naive CD4+ cell counts and diversity exceeded those of aged donors. Diversity estimates drawn from one million T cells were deemed underestimates.

This receptor was obtained from a woman aged 55-75 years in good health. V is TRBV7-2 and J is TRBJ2-1; 15 nucleotides match TRBD2. The sample was blood. CDR3 loop: CASSKGLAGGPGEQFF. DNA for the CDR3: TGTGCCAGCAGCAAAGGACTAGCGGGAGGGCCTGGTGAGCAGTTCTTC.